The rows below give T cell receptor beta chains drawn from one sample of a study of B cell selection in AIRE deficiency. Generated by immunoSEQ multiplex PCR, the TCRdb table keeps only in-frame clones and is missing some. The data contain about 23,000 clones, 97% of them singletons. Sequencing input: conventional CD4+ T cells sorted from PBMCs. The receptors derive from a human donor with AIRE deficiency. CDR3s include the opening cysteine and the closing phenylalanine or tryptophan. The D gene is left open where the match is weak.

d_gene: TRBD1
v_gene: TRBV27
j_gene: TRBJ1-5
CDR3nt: TGTGCCAGCAGTTCCCGGACAGGGGGATATAGCAATCAGCCCCAGCATTTT
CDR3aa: CASSSRTGGYSNQPQHF

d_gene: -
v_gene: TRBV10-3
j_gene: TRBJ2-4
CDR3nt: TGTGCCATCAGCGATGCGGGTGTCAACATTCAGTACTTC
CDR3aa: CAISDAGVNIQYF

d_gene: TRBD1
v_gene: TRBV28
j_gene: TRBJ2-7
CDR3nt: TGTGCCAGCAGTGGAGGACAGGGGGGTTGGAACGAGCAGTACTTC
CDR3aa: CASSGGQGGWNEQYF

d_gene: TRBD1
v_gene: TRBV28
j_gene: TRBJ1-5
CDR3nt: TGTGCCAACCCACAGGGGGAAATCCCTCCTTGGAGCAATCAGCCCCAGCATTTT
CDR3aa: CANPQGEIPPWSNQPQHF

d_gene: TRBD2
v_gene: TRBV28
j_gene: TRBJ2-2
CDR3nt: TGTGCCTGCTTAGCGGGGACCTCCACCGGGGAGCTGTTTTTT
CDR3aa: CACLAGTSTGELFF

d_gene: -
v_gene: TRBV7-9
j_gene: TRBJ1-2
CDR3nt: TGTGCCAGCAGCTTCACCGGGGGAGTAGGAGACTATGGCTACACCTTC
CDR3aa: CASSFTGGVGDYGYTF

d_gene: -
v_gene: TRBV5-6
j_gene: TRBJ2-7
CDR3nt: TGTGCCAGCAGCCCCCAGCGTCAAGCCTACGAGCAGTACTTC
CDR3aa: CASSPQRQAYEQYF

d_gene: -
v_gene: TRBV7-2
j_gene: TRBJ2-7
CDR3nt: TGTGCCAGCAGCAGTTCTTATCAGGCGTCAGAGCAGTACTTC
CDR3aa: CASSSSYQASEQYF

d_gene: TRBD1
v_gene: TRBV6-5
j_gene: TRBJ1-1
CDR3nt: TGTGCCAGCAGTTCTTCAGGGGGCGCAAGCACTGAAGCTTTCTTT
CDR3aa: CASSSSGGASTEAFF

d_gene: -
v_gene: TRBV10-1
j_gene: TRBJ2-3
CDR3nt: TGCGCCAGTTCGAATCGGATCACAGATACGCAGTATTTT
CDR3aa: CASSNRITDTQYF

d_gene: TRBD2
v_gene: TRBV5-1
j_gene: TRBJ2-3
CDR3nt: TGCGCCAGCAGCAGGAGGACTAGCGGTAGCACAGATACGCAGTATTTT
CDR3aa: CASSRRTSGSTDTQYF

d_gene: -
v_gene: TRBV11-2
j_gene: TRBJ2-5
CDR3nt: TGTGCCAGCAGCAACCAGGACCAGACGACCCAGTACTTC
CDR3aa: CASSNQDQTTQYF

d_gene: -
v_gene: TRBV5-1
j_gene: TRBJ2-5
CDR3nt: TGCGCCAGCAAGTACGGCGGGCCTAGGGAGACCCAGTACTTC
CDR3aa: CASKYGGPRETQYF